These T cell receptor beta chains were read from a single sample in a study of T cell changes during pregnancy in multiple sclerosis. Method: immunoSEQ multiplex PCR; TCRdb's copy keeps in-frame clones and lacks some. The sample has about 33,000 clones, about 90% seen once. Source: CD4+ T cells from peripheral blood mononuclear cells, taken in the third trimester of pregnancy. The origin of the receptors is a female donor in good health, enrolled as a control in a pregnancy study. Each CDR3 is given with its conserved first and last residue. A D gene is named only where the DNA matches it firmly.

d_call | j_call | v_call | cdr3_aa | cdr3_nt
TRBD1 | TRBJ2-7 | TRBV27 | CATRRTGAYEQYF | TGTGCCACCAGGCGGACAGGAGCCTACGAGCAGTACTTC
TRBD2 | TRBJ2-7 | TRBV29-1 | CSVEGATSGRAGYEQYF | TGCAGCGTTGAAGGCGCGACTAGCGGGAGGGCGGGATACGAGCAGTACTTC
TRBD1 | TRBJ2-3 | TRBV23-1 | CASPTGTGGTDTQYF | TGCGCCAGCCCTACCGGGACAGGGGGAACAGATACGCAGTATTTT
. | TRBJ1-2 | TRBV13 | CASSLGLGIGYTF | TGTGCCAGCAGCTTAGGCCTAGGCATTGGCTACACCTTC
TRBD2 | TRBJ2-5 | TRBV7-2 | CASSLEGGGYQETQYF | TGTGCCAGCAGCTTAGAGGGCGGGGGGTACCAAGAGACCCAGTACTTC
. | TRBJ2-2 | TRBV6-1 | CASKRLEGVGELFF | TGTGCCAGCAAGCGCCTCGAGGGGGTCGGGGAGCTGTTTTTT
. | TRBJ2-3 | TRBV5-1 | CASSLGAGDLDTQYF | TGCGCCAGCAGCTTGGGGGCAGGGGATTTGGATACGCAGTATTTT
TRBD1 | TRBJ1-1 | TRBV5-1 | CASRTGTGGLNTEAFF | TGCGCCAGCAGGACCGGGACAGGGGGCTTGAACACTGAAGCTTTCTTT
. | TRBJ2-5 | TRBV18 | CASSHGLNIVQETQYF | TGTGCCAGCTCACACGGACTAAATATTGTCCAAGAGACCCAGTACTTC
. | TRBJ1-3 | TRBV30 | CAWSVLGGHSGNTIYF | TGTGCCTGGAGTGTACTCGGAGGTCACTCTGGAAACACCATATATTTT
TRBD1 | TRBJ2-4 | TRBV29-1 | CSVRDRENIQYF | TGCAGCGTCCGGGACAGGGAGAACATTCAGTACTTC
. | TRBJ1-2 | TRBV28 | CASRIQGRGYTF | TGTGCCAGCAGGATACAGGGTAGGGGCTACACCTTC
TRBD1 | TRBJ2-1 | TRBV5-5 | CASSLGQGASNEQFF | TGTGCCAGCAGCTTGGGCCAGGGGGCTAGCAATGAGCAGTTCTTC
. | TRBJ1-1 | TRBV28 | CASSRGGRAEAFF | TGTGCCAGCAGTCGAGGGGGGAGGGCTGAAGCTTTCTTT
TRBD2 | TRBJ2-1 | TRBV7-8 | CAIPVASGRAPNEQFF | TGTGCCATTCCGGTGGCTAGCGGGAGGGCCCCCAATGAGCAGTTCTTC
. | TRBJ1-1 | TRBV18 | CASSFQRGDTEAFF | TGTGCCAGCTCATTCCAACGCGGGGACACTGAAGCTTTCTTT
. | TRBJ2-2 | TRBV7-2 | CASSLRGAGTGELFF | TGTGCCAGCAGCCTCCGGGGGGCAGGGACCGGGGAGCTGTTTTTT